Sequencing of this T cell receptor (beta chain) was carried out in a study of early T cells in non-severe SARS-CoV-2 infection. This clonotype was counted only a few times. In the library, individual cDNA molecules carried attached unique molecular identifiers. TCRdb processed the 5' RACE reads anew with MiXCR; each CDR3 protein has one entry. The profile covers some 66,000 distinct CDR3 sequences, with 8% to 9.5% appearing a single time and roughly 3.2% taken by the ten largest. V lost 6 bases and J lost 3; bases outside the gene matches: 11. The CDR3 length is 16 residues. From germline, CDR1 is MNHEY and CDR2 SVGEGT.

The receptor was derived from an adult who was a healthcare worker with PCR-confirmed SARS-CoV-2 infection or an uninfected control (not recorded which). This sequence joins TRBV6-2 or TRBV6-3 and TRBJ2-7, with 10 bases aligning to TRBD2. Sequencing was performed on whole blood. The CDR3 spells CASSSSPSGSIYEQYF. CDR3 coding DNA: TGTGCCAGCAGCTCCTCTCCTAGCGGGAGTATCTACGAGCAGTACTTC.